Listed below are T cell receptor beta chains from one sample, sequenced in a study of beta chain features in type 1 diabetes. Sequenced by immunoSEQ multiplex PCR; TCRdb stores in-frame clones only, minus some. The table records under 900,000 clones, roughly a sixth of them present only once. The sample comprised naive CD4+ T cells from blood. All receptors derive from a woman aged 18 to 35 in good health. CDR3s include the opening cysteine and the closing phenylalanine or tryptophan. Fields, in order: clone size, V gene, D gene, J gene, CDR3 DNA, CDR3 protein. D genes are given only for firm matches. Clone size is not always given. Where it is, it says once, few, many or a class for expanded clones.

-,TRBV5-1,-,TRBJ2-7,TGCGCCAGCAGCTCCCCTAGCTTCGAGCAGTACTTC,CASSSPSFEQYF
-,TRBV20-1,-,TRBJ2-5,TGCAGTGCTAGGATGCAAGAGACCCAGTACTTC,CSARMQETQYF
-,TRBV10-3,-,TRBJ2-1,TGTGCCATCAGTGCGGGTCCGGGACCCCGGGCCGATGAGCAGTTCTTC,CAISAGPGPRADEQFF
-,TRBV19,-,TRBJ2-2,TGTGCCAGTAGTATAATTGGGGGCCCGCTCACCGGGGAGCTGTTTTTT,CASSIIGGPLTGELFF
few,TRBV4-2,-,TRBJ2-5,TGTGCCAGCAGCCAAGAGGTCTGGGAGCCCCAGACCCAGTACTTC,CASSQEVWEPQTQYF
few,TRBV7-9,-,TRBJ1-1,TGTGCCAGCAGCTTTGTCGGGAACACTGAAGCTTTCTTT,CASSFVGNTEAFF
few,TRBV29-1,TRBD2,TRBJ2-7,TGCAGCGTTGAACTGCTAGCGGGAGGAGACTACGAGCAGTACTTC,CSVELLAGGDYEQYF
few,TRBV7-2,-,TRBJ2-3,TGTGCCAGCAGCCCGCCGACACGCACAGATACGCAGTATTTT,CASSPPTRTDTQYF
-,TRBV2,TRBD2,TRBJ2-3,TGTGCCAGCAGTGAAAATCGGCTAGCGGGAGATGATACGCAGTATTTT,CASSENRLAGDDTQYF
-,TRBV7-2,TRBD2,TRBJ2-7,TGTGCCAGCAGCTGGGCCCTCTTGGCGGGAGGGGGCGAGCAGTACTTC,CASSWALLAGGGEQYF
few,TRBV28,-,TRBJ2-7,TGTGCCAGCAGTCTCTACCTGACACGAAGACCCGAGCAGTACTTC,CASSLYLTRRPEQYF
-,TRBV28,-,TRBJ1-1,TGTGCCAGCAGTTTACGGGGGACTGAAGCTTTCTTT,CASSLRGTEAFF
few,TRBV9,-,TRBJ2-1,TGTGCCAGCAGCGTAGGTTGGGTTCATGAGCAGTTCTTC,CASSVGWVHEQFF
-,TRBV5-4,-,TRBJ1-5,TGTGCCAGCAGCTTGCTGGGGAGCAATCAGCCCCAGCATTTT,CASSLLGSNQPQHF
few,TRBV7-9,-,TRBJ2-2,TGTGCCAGCAGCTCGGCGTGGCTCCATGCCACCGGGGAGCTGTTTTTT,CASSSAWLHATGELFF
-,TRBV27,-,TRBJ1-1,TGTGCCAGCAGTTTAAGACATCCTCGCCTCACTGAAGCTTTCTTT,CASSLRHPRLTEAFF
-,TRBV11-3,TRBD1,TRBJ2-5,TGTGCCAGCAGCCCGGACAGGGGGACCCAGTACTTC,CASSPDRGTQYF
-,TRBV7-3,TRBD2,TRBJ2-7,TGTGCCAGCAGCCCCCGGACTAGCGGGAGGAACGAGCAGTACTTC,CASSPRTSGRNEQYF
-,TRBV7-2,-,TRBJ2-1,TGTGCCAGCAGCGCCACCGGGACTTTGGTTAATGAGCAGTTCTTC,CASSATGTLVNEQFF
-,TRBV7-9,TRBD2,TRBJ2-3,TGTGCCAGCAGCGTTCCGGGACTACATCGTGATACGCAGTATTTT,CASSVPGLHRDTQYF
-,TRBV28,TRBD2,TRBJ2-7,TGTGCCAGCACCATAGCGGGACTTTCCTACGAGCAGTACTTC,CASTIAGLSYEQYF
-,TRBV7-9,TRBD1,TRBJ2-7,TGTGCCAGCAGCGGGGGACAGGGGAGGTACGAGCAGTACTTC,CASSGGQGRYEQYF
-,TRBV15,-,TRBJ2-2,TGTGCCACCAGCTACGTTCCTGGGTCCACCACCGGGGAGCTGTTTTTT,CATSYVPGSTTGELFF
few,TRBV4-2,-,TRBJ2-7,TGTGCCAGCAGCCAAGAATATGAGGGGTACTCCTACGAGCAGTACTTC,CASSQEYEGYSYEQYF
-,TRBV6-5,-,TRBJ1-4,TGTGCCATCAGTGACAGAGATGAAAAACTGTTTTTT,CAISDRDEKLFF
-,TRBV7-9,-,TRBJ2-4,TGTGCCAGCAGCTTTGGGCAGTCGTTTGCGGGCAAAAACATTCAGTACTTC,CASSFGQSFAGKNIQYF
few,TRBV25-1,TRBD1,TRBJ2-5,TGTGCCAGCAGTGAATTGGGACAGGGAAGGGAGGCCCAGTACTTC,CASSELGQGREAQYF
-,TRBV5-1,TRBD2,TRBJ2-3,TGCGCCAGCAATAAGAACGCTGGACTAGCGGGCTACCGAGATACGCAGTATTTT,CASNKNAGLAGYRDTQYF
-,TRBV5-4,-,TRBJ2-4,TGTGCCAGCAGCCAAGATCACGAAAGTTGGGCGAACATTCAGTACTTC,CASSQDHESWANIQYF
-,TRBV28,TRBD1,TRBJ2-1,TGTGCCAGCGCAGGACAGGTGATTTACAATGAGCAGTTCTTC,CASAGQVIYNEQFF
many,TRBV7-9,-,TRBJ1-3,TGTGCCAGCAGCTTGAGGGGTACTAGGGACACCATATATTTT,CASSLRGTRDTIYF
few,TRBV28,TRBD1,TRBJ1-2,TGTGCCAGCAGTGCCGCCGCGACCAGGGGGGTTGGCTACACCTTC,CASSAAATRGVGYTF
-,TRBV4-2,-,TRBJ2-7,TGTGCCAGCAGCCAAGTAGAGATGTCCTCCTCCGAGCAGTACTTC,CASSQVEMSSSEQYF
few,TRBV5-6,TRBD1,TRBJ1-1,TGTGCCAGCAGCTTCCTAGAGACAGGGGGCAACACTGAAGCTTTCTTT,CASSFLETGGNTEAFF
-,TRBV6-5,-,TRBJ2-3,TGTGCCAGCAGTTACTCGAACAGGGCTAGCACAGATACGCAGTATTTT,CASSYSNRASTDTQYF
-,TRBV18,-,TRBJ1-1,TGTGCCAGCTCACCGTTGGGGAGGAACACTGAAGCTTTCTTT,CASSPLGRNTEAFF
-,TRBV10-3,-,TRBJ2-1,TGTGCCATCAGGGGGGACTCTCCAGGGGTTTACAATGAGCAGTTCTTC,CAIRGDSPGVYNEQFF
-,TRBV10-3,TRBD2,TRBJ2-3,TGTGCCATCAGTGAGTCCAGCGGGACGAGTTTAGATACGCAGTATTTT,CAISESSGTSLDTQYF
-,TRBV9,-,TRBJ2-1,TGTGCCAGCAGCGTAGATACTAGCTCTTACAATGAGCAGTTCTTC,CASSVDTSSYNEQFF
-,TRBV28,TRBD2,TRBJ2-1,TGTGCCAGCAGTTTCAGCGGGAGGGGGTTCTTC,CASSFSGRGFF
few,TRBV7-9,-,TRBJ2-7,TGTGCCAGCAGTTCAGCGGAATGGGTCTACGAGCAGTACTTC,CASSSAEWVYEQYF
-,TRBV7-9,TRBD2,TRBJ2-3,TGTGCCAGCAGTCCTAGCGGGACTAGCACAGATACGCAGTATTTT,CASSPSGTSTDTQYF
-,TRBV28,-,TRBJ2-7,TGTGCCAGCAGTTTCCCGGGGTACGAGCAGTACTTC,CASSFPGYEQYF
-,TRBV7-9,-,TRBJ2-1,TGTGCCAGCAGTTTTCTAGCTCGGTACAATGAGCAGTTCTTC,CASSFLARYNEQFF
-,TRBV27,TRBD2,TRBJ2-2,TGTGCCAGCAGTTTTACAGGTTTTAGCGGGAGGCTTTCAGGGGAGCTGTTTTTT,CASSFTGFSGRLSGELFF
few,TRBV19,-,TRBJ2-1,TGTGCCAGTAGTGAGCCCTACAATGAGCAGTTCTTC,CASSEPYNEQFF
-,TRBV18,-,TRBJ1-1,TGTGCCAGCTCACCCGCGGGACAGAACACTGAAGCTTTCTTT,CASSPAGQNTEAFF
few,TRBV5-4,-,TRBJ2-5,TGTGCCAGCAGCTTTCGGACTCAACAAGAGACCCAGTACTTC,CASSFRTQQETQYF
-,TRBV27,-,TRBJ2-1,TGTGCCAGCAGTCCCTTAACGCAAGGCTCCTACAATGAGCAGTTCTTC,CASSPLTQGSYNEQFF
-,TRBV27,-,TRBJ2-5,TGTGCCAGCAGTTTCCGAGAGACCCAGTACTTC,CASSFRETQYF